This T cell receptor (beta chain) was sequenced during a study of Graves' ophthalmopathy and Graves' hyperthyroidism. Trimming stripped 1 base from V and 7 bases from J, with 11 bases between. Germline V CDR1 and CDR2: SGDLS, YYNGEE. This CDR3 comprises 14 residues. It was on clinical symptoms, serum thyroxine, TRAb, thyroid ultrasound and orbital computed tomography that diagnosis relied. In its sample, this clonotype was seen a few times. Antigen unknown. Study-wide findings and caveats: As the model predicted ophthalmopathy progression, it achieved a sensitivity of 70.59% and a specificity of about 72%. Discrimination between ophthalmopathy and stable hyperthyroidism by a 13-signature model showed about 88% sensitivity and roughly 81% specificity.

Amplification from RNA transcripts yielded the TCR beta CDR3 regions. The first round was an RT-PCR with HTBI primers, and the second round was a multiplex PCR. MiXCR was run by TCRdb on the multiplex PCR reads, yielding one entry per CDR3 protein. The sample holds about 660,000 distinct CDR3 sequences; roughly two fifths are singletons and the top ten take under 3.5%. V is TRBV9 and J is TRBJ2-2, with a tentative D call TRBD1 (5 bases). This sequence was found in an adult man with Graves' ophthalmopathy. Source material: peripheral blood. CDR3 protein: CASSVQGGIGELFF. CDR3 bases: TGTGCCAGCAGCGTACAGGGTGGGATCGGGGAGCTGTTTTTT. Full variable domain (missing parts from reference TRBV9 and TRBJ2-2): DSGVTQTPKHLITATGQRVTLRCSPRSGDLSVYWYQQSLDQGLQFLIQYYNGEERAKGNILERFSAQQFPDLHSELNLSSLELGDSALYFCASSVQGGIGELFFGEGSRLTVL.